This record covers a single T cell receptor beta chain. The sample originates from a study of T-cell memory formation after mild COVID-19. TCRdb reprocessed the 5' RACE reads via MiXCR and lists one record per CDR3 protein. The profile shows some 310,000 distinct CDR3 sequences, around 20% of them singletons. Per the germline V gene, CDR1 is SGHTA and CDR2 is FQGNSA. This CDR3 has 14 amino acids. Between the trimmed V and J ends, which lost 1 base and 6 bases, there was a span of 10 bases. The sequence was collected from a young man who had mild COVID-19 (a few samples of this study predate the infection). Cell type and time point are not known. The genes are TRBV7-2 and TRBJ2-1, with D possibly being TRBD2 (6 bases). Source material: PBMCs or a T cell subset sorted from them (not recorded which). CDR3 DNA: TGTGCCAGCAGCTTAGTCGGCGGGGCCAATGAGCAGTTCTTC. Encoded protein: CASSLVGGANEQFF.